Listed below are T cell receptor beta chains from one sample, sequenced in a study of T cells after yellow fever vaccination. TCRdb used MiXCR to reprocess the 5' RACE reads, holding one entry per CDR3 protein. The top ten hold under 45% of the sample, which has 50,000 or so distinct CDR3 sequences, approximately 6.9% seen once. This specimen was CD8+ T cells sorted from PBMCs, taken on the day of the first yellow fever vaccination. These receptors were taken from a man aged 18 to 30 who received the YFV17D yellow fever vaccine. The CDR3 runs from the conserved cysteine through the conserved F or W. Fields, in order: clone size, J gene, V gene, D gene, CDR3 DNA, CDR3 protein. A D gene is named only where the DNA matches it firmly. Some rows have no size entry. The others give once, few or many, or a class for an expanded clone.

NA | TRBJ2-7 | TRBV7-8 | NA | TGTGCCAGCACCGAGAGGGGGGCGGGGGCGTCGACCTGGGAGCAGTACTTC | CASTERGAGASTWEQYF
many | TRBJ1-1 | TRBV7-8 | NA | TGTGCCAGCAGCTTCGTGTTCGGCATGAACACTGAAGCTTTCTTT | CASSFVFGMNTEAFF
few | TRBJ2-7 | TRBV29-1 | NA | TGCAGCGTTGTAGGAGCGGAGGGGCTACCGGACTACGAGCAGTACTTC | CSVVGAEGLPDYEQYF
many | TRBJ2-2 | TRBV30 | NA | TGTGCCTGGAGCGGGGACGGCGCGAACACCGGGGAGCTGTTTTTT | CAWSGDGANTGELFF
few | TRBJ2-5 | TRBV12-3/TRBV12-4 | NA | TGTGCCAGCAGACAGTTCCAAGAGACCCAGTACTTC | CASRQFQETQYF
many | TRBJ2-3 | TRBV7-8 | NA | TGTGCCAGCAGCCGGGACCCTATTCTGGCAGATACGCAGTATTTT | CASSRDPILADTQYF
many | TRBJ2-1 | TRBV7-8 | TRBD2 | TGTGCCAGCAGCTTAAACGGACTAGCGGGGGGTAATGAGCAGTTCTTC | CASSLNGLAGGNEQFF
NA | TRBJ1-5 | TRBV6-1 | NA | TGTGCCAGCCGGGGGGGGAAGGCGAGCAATCAGCCCCAGCATTTT | CASRGGKASNQPQHF
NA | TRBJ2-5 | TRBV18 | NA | TGTGCCAGCTCACCACGGGACAACCTCCTTGTTGGGACTCAGTACTTC | CASSPRDNLLVGTQYF
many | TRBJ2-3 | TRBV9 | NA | TGTGCCAGCAGCGTAGAGGTCTCCACAGATACGCAGTATTTT | CASSVEVSTDTQYF
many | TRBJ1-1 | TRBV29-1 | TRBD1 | TGCAGCGTTGCGGGGACAGTCGAAAACACTGAAGCTTTCTTT | CSVAGTVENTEAFF
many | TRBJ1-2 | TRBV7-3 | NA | TGTGCCAGCAGCTTAACGGGGCCAGGGGAAGGCTACACCTTC | CASSLTGPGEGYTF
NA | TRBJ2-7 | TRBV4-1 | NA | TGCGCCAGCAGCCAAAGCCCAGCCTACGAGCAGTACTTC | CASSQSPAYEQYF
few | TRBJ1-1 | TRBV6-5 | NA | TGTGCCAGCAGTTACTCTCAGGGATGGACTGAAGCTTTCTTT | CASSYSQGWTEAFF
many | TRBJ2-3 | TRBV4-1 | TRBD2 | TGCGCCAGCAGCCCGGGACTAGCCCCAGATACGCAGTATTTT | CASSPGLAPDTQYF
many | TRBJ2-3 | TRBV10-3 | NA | TGTGCCATCAGCCCTTCGGGGGGCACAGATACGCAGTATTTT | CAISPSGGTDTQYF
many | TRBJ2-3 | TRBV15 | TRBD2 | TGTGCCACCAGCAGAGACGGGGGGGAAGATACGCAGTATTTT | CATSRDGGEDTQYF
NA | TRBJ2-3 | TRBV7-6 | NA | TGTGCCAGCAGCTCAGGGACTGCTATGGTGGATACGCAGTATTTT | CASSSGTAMVDTQYF
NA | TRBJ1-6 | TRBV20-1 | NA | TGCAGTGCTAGAGACCTGGAAACCTCCTATAATTCACCCCTCCACTTT | CSARDLETSYNSPLHF
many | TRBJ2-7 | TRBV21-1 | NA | TGTGCCAGCAACCCGGCCCCGGGACTATACGAGCAGTACTTC | CASNPAPGLYEQYF
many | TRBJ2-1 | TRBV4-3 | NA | TGCGCCAGCAGCCAAGATCCCCCCGATAATGAGCAGTTCTTC | CASSQDPPDNEQFF
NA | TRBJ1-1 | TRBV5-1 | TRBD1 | TGCGCCAGCAGCTTAAGGGGGCGCACGTTGGACACTGAAGCTTTCTTT | CASSLRGRTLDTEAFF
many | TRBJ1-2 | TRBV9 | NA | TGTGCCAGCAGCCCCCGCGGTTTGGGGGGCTACACCTTC | CASSPRGLGGYTF
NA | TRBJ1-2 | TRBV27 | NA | TGTGCCAGCAGTTTTGTTGGGCTTGGAGGCTACACCTTC | CASSFVGLGGYTF
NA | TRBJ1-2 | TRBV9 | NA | TGTGCCAGCAGCGGATCAGGAGGAACTAACTATGGCTACACCTTC | CASSGSGGTNYGYTF
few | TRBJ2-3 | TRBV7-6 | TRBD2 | TGTGCCAGCAGCGCGCCACTAGCGGGGGCCACAGATACGCAGTATTTT | CASSAPLAGATDTQYF
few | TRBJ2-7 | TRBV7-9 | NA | TGTGCCAGCAGCTTAGAGATGGGAGAATACGAGCAGTACTTC | CASSLEMGEYEQYF
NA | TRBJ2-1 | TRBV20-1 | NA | TGCAGTGCGACCGATTTTAGGGCCTACAATGAGCAGTTCTTC | CSATDFRAYNEQFF
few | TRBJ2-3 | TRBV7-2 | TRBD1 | TGTGCCAGCAGCCACCGGACAGGAAGCACAGATACGCAGTATTTT | CASSHRTGSTDTQYF
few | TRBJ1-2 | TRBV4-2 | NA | TGTGCCAGCAGCCAAGAACGGGCAGCTACTAACTATGGCTACACCTTC | CASSQERAATNYGYTF
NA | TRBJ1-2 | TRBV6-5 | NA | TGTGCCAGCAGTTACGGAGGCGACTATGGCTACACCTTC | CASSYGGDYGYTF
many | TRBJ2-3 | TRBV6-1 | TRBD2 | TGTGCCAGCAGCCGCTGGGGAGCGGGGGCCCTAGACACAGATACGCAGTATTTT | CASSRWGAGALDTDTQYF
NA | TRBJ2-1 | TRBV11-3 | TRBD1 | TGTGCCAGCAGCACTCGACAGGGGGCATACAATGAGCAGTTCTTC | CASSTRQGAYNEQFF
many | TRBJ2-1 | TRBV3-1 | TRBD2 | TGTGCCAGCAGTCCCCCCATACTAGCGGGGGGACACAATGAGCAGTTCTTC | CASSPPILAGGHNEQFF
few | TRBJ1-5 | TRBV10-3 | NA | TGTGCCACCAGACTTCTTAGCAATCAGCCCCAGCATTTT | CATRLLSNQPQHF
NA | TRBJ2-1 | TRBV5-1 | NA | TGCGCCAGCAGGAATGACAGCAACAATGAGCAGTTCTTC | CASRNDSNNEQFF
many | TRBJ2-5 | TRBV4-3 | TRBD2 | TGCGCCAGCAGCCAAGATGGCCTAGCGGGGAATGTAGAGACCCAGTACTTC | CASSQDGLAGNVETQYF
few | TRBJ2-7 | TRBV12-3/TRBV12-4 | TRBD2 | TGTGCCAGCAGTTCTTGGGAAGCGGGGGGGCCTCACGAGCAGTACTTC | CASSSWEAGGPHEQYF
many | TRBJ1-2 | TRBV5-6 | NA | TGTGCCAGCAATATCTTCAGGGTGGAAGTCTATGGCTACACCTTC | CASNIFRVEVYGYTF
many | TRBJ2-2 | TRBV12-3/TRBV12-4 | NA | TGTGCCAGCAGTTGGGGAGCCGGGGAGCTGTTTTTT | CASSWGAGELFF
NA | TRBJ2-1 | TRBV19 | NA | TGTGCCAGTAGTATAGCGAATCCCAACAATGAGCAGTTCTTC | CASSIANPNNEQFF
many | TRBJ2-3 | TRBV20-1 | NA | TGCAGTGCTAGAGTGCGGGGGCACACAGATACGCAGTATTTT | CSARVRGHTDTQYF
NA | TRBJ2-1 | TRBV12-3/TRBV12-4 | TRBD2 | TGTGCCAGCAGTTTGCCAGCGGGGTATAGTAGTGAGCAGTTCTTC | CASSLPAGYSSEQFF
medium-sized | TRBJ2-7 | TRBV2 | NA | TGTGCCAGCAGTGAACGGACGAGCTCCTACGAGCAGTACTTC | CASSERTSSYEQYF
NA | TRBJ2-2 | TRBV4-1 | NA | TGCGCCAGCAGCCCCAGGGTCACCGGGGAGCTGTTTTTT | CASSPRVTGELFF
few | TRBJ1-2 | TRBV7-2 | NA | TGTGCCAGCAGCTTTGAGTCGACCTACTTTAACTATGGCTACACCTTC | CASSFESTYFNYGYTF